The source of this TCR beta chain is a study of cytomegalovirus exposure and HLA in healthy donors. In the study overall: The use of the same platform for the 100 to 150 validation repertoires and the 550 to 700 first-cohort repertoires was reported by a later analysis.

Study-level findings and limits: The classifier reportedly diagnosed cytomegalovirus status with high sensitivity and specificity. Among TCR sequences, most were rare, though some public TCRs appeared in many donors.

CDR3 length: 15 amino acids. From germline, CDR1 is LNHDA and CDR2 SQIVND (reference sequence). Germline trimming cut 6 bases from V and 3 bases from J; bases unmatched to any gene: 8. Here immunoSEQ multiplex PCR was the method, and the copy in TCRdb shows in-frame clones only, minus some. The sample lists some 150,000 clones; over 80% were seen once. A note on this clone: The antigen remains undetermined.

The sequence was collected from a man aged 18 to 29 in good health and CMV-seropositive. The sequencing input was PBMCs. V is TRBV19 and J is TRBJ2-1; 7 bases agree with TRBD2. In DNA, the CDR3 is TGTGCCAGTAGGGTTCCGGGAGGACGCTACAATGAGCAGTTCTTC. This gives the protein CASRVPGGRYNEQFF.